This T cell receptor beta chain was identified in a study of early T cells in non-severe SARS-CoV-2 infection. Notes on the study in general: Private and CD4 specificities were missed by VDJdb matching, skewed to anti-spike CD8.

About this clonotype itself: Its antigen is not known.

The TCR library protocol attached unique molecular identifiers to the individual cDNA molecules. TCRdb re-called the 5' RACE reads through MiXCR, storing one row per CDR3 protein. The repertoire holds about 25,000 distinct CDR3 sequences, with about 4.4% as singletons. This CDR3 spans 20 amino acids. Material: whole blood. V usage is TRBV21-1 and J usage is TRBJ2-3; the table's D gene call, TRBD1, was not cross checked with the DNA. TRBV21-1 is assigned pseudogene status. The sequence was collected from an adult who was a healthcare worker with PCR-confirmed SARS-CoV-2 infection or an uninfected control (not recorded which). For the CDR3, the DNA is TGTGCCAGCAGCCCCCGTGCGGGGCTGGCTAGCGGGGGCGCCCGAGATACGCAGTATTTT. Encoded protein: CASSPRAGLASGGARDTQYF.